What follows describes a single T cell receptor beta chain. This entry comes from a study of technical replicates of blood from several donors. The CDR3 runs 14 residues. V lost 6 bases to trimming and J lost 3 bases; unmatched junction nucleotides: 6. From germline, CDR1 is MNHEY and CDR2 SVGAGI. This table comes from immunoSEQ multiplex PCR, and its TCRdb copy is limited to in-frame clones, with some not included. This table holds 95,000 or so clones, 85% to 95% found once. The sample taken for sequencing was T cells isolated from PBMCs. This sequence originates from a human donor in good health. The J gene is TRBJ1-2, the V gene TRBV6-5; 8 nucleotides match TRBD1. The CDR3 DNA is TGTGCCAGCAGAGTGGACAGGGTCGACTATGGCTACACCTTC. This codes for CASRVDRVDYGYTF.